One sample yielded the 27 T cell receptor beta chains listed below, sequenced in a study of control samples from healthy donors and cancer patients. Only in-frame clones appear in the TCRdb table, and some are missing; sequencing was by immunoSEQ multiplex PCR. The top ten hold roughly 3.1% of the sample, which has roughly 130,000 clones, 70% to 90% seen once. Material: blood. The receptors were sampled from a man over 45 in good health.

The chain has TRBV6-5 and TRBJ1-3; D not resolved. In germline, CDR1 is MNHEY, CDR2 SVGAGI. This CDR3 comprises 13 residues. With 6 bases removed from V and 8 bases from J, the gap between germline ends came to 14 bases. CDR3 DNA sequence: TGTGCCAGCAGATTGGACCGGAGGGACACCATATATTTT. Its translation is CASRLDRRDTIYF.

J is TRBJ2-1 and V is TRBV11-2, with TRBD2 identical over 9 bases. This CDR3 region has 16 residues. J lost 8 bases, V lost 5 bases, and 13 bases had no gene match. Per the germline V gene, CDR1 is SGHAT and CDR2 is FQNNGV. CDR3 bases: TGTGCCAGCAGCCGACCTGAGGGACTAGCTAACGATGAGCAGTTCTTC. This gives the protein CASSRPEGLANDEQFF. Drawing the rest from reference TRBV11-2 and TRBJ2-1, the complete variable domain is EAGVAQSPRYKIIEKRQSVAFWCNPISGHATLYWYQQILGQGPKLLIQFQNNGVVDDSQLPKDRFSAERLKGVDSTLKIQPAKLEDSAVYLCASSRPEGLANDEQFFGPGTRLTVL.

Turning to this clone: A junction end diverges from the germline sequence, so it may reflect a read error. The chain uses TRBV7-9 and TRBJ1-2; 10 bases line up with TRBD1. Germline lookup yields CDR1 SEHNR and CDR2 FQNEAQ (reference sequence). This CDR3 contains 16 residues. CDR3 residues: CASSRNWDRGDYGYTF. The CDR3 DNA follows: TGTGCCAGCAGCCGCAACTGGGACAGGGGCGACTACGGCTACACCTTC.

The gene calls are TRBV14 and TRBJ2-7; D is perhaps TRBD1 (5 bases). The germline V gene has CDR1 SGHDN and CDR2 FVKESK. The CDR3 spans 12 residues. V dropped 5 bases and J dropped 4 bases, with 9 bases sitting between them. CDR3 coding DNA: TGTGCCAGCAGCTCCCAGGGATACGAGCAGTACTTC. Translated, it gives CASSSQGYEQYF. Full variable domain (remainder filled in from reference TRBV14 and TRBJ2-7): EAGVTQFPSHSVIEKGQTVTLRCDPISGHDNLYWYRRVMGKEIKFLLHFVKESKQDESGMPNNRFLAERTGGTYSTLKVQPAELEDSGVYFCASSSQGYEQYFGPGTRLTVT.

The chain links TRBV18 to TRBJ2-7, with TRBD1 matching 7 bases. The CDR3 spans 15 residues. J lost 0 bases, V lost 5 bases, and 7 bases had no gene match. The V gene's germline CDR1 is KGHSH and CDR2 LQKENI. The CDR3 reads CASSSGQPSSYEQYF. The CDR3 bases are TGTGCCAGCTCATCGGGACAGCCGAGCTCCTACGAGCAGTACTTC.

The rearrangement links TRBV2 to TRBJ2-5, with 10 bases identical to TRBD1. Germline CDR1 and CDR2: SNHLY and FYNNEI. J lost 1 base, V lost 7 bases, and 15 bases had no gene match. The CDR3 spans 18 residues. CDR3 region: CASTQAPGQGYSQETQYF. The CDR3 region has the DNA TGTGCCAGCACTCAAGCTCCGGGACAGGGGTACTCCCAAGAGACCCAGTACTTC.

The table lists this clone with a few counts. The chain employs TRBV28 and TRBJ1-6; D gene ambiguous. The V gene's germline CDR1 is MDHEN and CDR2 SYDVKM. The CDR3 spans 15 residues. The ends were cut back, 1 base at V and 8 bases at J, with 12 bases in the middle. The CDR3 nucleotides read TGTGCCAGCAGTTTATCGGGAATCGGAGATTCACCCCTCCACTTT. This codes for CASSLSGIGDSPLHF.

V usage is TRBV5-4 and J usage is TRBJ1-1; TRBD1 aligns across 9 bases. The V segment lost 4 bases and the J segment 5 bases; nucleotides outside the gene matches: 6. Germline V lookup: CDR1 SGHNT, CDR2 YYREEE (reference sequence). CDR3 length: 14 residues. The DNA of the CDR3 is TGTGCCAGCAGCATAGGACAGGGGAGGACTGAAGCTTTCTTT. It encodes CASSIGQGRTEAFF.

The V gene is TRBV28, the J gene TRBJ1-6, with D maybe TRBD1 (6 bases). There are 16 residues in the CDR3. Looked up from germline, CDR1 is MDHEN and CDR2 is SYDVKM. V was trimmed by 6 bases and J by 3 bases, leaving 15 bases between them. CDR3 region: CASRPQQGLYNSPLHF. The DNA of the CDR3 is TGTGCCAGCAGACCACAACAGGGACTCTATAATTCACCCCTCCACTTT.

Written as DNA, the CDR3 is TGTGCCAGCAGCAGTAGCGGGGGCCGGGGCGGCCATGAGCAGTTCTTC. Protein product: CASSSSGGRGGHEQFF. This sequence joins TRBV9 and TRBJ2-1; 9 bases map to TRBD2. Germline CDR1 reads SGDLS; CDR2 reads YYNGEE. The CDR3 runs 16 residues. V was pared by 4 bases and J by 8 bases, with 13 bases of the junction left unmatched.

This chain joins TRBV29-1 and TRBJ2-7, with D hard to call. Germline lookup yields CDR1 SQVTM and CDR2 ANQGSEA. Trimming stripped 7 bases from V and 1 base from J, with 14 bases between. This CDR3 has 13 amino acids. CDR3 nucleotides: TGCAGCGCACCCGACCCGGAATCCTACGAGCAGTACTTC. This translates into CSAPDPESYEQYF.

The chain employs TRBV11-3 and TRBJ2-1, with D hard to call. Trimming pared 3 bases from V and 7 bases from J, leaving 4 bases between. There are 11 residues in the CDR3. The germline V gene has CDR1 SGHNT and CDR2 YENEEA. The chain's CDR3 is CASSLGNEQFF. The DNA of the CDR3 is TGTGCCAGCAGCTTGGGTAATGAGCAGTTCTTC.

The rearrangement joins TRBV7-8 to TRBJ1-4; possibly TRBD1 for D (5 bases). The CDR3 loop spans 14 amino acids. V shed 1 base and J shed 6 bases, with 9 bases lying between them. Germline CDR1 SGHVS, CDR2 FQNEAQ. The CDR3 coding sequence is TGTGCCAGCAGCTTAGTCGCAGGGTATGAAAAACTGTTTTTT. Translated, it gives CASSLVAGYEKLFF. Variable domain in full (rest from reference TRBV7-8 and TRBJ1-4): GAGVSQSPRYKVAKRGQDVALRCDPISGHVSLFWYQQALGQGPEFLTYFQNEAQLDKSGLPSDRFFAERPEGSVSTLKIQRTQQEDSAVYLCASSLVAGYEKLFFGSGTQLSVL.

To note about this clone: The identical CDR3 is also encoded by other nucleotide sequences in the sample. The CDR3 DNA sequence: TGTGCCAGCAGCACAACCCGACAGGGGAGGGGAGGCTACACCTTC. Amino acid sequence: CASSTTRQGRGGYTF. The chain is built from TRBV28 and TRBJ1-2; 8 bases align to TRBD1. The CDR3 has 15 amino acids. Trimming cost V 6 bases and J 8 bases; bases outside gene matches: 14. In germline, CDR1 is MDHEN, CDR2 SYDVKM.

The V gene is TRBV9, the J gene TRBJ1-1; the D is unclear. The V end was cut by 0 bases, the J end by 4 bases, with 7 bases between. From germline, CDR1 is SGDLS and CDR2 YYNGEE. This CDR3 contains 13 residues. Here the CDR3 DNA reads TGTGCCAGCAGCGTAGGAGTGGGCACTGAAGCTTTCTTT. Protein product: CASSVGVGTEAFF.

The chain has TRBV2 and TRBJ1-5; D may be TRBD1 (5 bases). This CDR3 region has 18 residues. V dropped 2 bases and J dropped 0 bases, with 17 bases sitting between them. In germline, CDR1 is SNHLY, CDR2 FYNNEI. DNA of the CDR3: TGTGCCAGCAGTGAATTGGGGGTACAAAGCTATAGCAATCAGCCCCAGCATTTT. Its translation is CASSELGVQSYSNQPQHF.

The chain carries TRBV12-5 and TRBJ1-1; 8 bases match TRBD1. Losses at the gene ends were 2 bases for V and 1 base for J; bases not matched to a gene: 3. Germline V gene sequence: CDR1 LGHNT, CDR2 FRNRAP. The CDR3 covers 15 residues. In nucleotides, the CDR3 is TGTGCTAGTGGTTTGACTGACAGGGGGAACACTGAAGCTTTCTTT. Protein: CASGLTDRGNTEAFF.

CDR3 protein: CASSQIDPEGYGYTF. Here the CDR3 DNA reads TGCGCCAGCAGCCAAATAGACCCCGAGGGGTATGGCTACACCTTC. The chain joins TRBV4-1 to TRBJ1-2, with a possible D match to TRBD1 (5 bases). Germline values: CDR1 MGHRA, CDR2 YSYEKL. V lost 2 bases and J lost 5, with 15 bases in between. The CDR3 totals 15 residues.

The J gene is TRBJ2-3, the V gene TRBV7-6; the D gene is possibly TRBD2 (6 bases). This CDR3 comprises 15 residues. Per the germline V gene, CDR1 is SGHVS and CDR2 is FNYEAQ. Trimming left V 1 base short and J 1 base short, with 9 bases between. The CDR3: CASSLGGGGTDTQYF. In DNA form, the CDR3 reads TGTGCCAGCAGCTTAGGAGGAGGGGGCACAGATACGCAGTATTTT.

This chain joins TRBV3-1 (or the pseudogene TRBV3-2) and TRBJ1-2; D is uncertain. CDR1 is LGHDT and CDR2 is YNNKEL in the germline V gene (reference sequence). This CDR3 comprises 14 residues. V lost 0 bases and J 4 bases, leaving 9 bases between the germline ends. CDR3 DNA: TGTGCCAGCAGCCAAGACACCGAGGCCTATGGCTACACCTTC. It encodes CASSQDTEAYGYTF.

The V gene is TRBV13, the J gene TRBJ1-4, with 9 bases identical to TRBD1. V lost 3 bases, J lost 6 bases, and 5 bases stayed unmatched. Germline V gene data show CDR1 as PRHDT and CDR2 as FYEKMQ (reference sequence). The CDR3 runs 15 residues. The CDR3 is CASSFYRGLDEKLFF. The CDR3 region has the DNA TGTGCCAGCAGCTTTTACAGGGGGCTTGATGAAAAACTGTTTTTT.

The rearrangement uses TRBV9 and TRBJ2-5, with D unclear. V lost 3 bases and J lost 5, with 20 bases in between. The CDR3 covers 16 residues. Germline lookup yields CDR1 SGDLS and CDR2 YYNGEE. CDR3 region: CASSAAVGGLQETQYF. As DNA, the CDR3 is TGTGCCAGCAGCGCCGCAGTGGGCGGCTTACAGGAGACCCAGTACTTC.

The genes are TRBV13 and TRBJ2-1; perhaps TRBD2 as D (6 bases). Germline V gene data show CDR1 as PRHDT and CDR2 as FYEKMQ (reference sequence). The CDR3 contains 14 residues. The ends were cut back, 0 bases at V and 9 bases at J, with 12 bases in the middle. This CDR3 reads CASSLGRGGSEQFF. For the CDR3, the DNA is TGTGCCAGCAGCTTAGGCCGTGGGGGGAGTGAGCAGTTCTTC.

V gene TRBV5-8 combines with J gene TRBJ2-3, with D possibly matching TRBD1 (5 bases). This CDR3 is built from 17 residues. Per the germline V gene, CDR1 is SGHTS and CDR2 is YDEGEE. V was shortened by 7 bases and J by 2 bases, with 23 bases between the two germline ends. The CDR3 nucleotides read TGTGCCAGCGATCAGGGCGAGTCCCAGGTCGTCACAGATACGCAGTATTTT. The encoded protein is CASDQGESQVVTDTQYF.

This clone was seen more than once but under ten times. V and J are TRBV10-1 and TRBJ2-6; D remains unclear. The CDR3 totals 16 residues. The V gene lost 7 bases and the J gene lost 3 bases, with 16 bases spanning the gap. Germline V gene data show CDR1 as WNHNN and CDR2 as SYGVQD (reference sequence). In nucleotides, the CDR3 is TGCGCCAGCAAAGTTGGGCAACTTGGTGGGGCCAACGTCCTGACTTTC. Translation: CASKVGQLGGANVLTF.

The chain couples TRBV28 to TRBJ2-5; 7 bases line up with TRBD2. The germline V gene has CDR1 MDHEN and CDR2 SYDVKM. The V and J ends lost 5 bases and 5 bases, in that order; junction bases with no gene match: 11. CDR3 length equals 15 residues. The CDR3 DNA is TGTGCCAGCAGTCTCTTTCACGGGGGGTTCGAGACCCAGTACTTC. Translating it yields CASSLFHGGFETQYF.

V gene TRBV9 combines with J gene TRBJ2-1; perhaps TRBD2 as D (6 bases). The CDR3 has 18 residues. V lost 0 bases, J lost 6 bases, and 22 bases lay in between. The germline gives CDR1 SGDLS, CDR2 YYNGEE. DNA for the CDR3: TGTGCCAGCAGCGTAGTAGAGTGGGATGGAGGGGCCAGCAATGAGCAGTTCTTC. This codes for CASSVVEWDGGASNEQFF.